The 28 T cell receptor beta chains reported below all come from one sample, sequenced in a study of T cells in women clearing cervical HPV infection. Produced via immunoSEQ multiplex PCR; TCRdb's table is partial and in-frame only. The sample table includes about 44,000 clones. The source material was blood buffy coat. The source is a woman between 18 and 69 years old with a cervical HPV16 infection that either progressed to CIN3+ or cleared (not recorded which).

To note about this clone: The missing CDR3 end, 3 residues past where the read stops, is filled in from the germline J gene. The rearrangement joins TRBV7-2 to TRBJ1-2; 8 bases agree with TRBD1. Trimming at V came to 5 bases and at J to 6 bases, leaving 5 bases not matched to a gene. This CDR3 is built from 13 residues. Germline CDR1 reads SGHTA; CDR2 reads FQGNSA. The chain's CDR3 is CASSVDRVDGYTF. The sequenced CDR3 bases are TGTGCCAGCAGCGTGGACAGGGTAGATGGC.

In regard to this clone: With the read ending 3 residues before the CDR3 end, the germline J gene is used to fill in that end. This chain links TRBV7-2 with TRBJ2-5, with TRBD2 identical over 9 bases. Trimming cost V 5 bases and J 4 bases; bases outside gene matches: 8. The CDR3 totals 15 residues. Germline CDR1 reads SGHTA; CDR2 reads FQGNSA. CDR3 DNA (partial): TGTGCCAGCAGCCCCCAGCGGGGGGCCCCAGAGACC. This codes for CASSPQRGAPET. The whole CDR3 protein is CASSPQRGAPETQYF.

Comments on this clone: The read ends 3 residues early relative to the CDR3; the germline J gene fills the gap. V gene TRBV5-6 combines with J gene TRBJ2-6; D not certain. The CDR3 spans 15 residues. In germline, CDR1 is SGHDT, CDR2 YYEEEE. Trimming removed 4 bases from V and 0 bases from J, with 8 bases in between. The CDR3 region is CASSRALSGANVLTF. The part of the CDR3 DNA that was read is TGTGCCAGCAGCCGCGCCCTCTCTGGGGCCAACGTC.

Points on this clone: The read stops 3 residues short of the end of the CDR3; the missing end is completed from the germline J gene. This chain uses TRBV7-2 with TRBJ2-7; D unresolved. Germline V lookup: CDR1 SGHTA, CDR2 FQGNSA. The CDR3 is 13 residues long. Deletions cut 3 bases from V and 1 base from J, with 7 bases between. CDR3 DNA, as far as it was read: TGTGCCAGCAGCTTGGGCTGGTCCTACGAG. It yields the protein CASSLGWSYE. The entire CDR3 reads CASSLGWSYEQYF.

With regard to this clone: The read falls 3 residues short of the CDR3 end, and the missing part is taken from the germline J gene. The V call is TRBV7-3, the J call TRBJ1-6; no clear D. Deletions cut 2 bases from V and 6 bases from J, with 5 bases between. The CDR3 loop spans 13 amino acids. The germline V gene has CDR1 SGHTA and CDR2 FQGTGA. CDR3 bases read: TGTGCCAGCAGCTTATCTTTTAATTCACCC. Translated, it gives CASSLSFNSP. The full-length CDR3 reads as CASSLSFNSPLHF. The entire variable domain, with the rest obtained from reference TRBV7-3 and TRBJ1-6, is as follows: GAGVSQTPSNKVTEKGKYVELRCDPISGHTALYWYRQSLGQGPEFLIYFQGTGAADDSGLPNDRFFAVRPEGSVSTLKIQRTERGDSAVYLCASSLSFNSPLHFGNGTRLTVT.

As for this clone: Other nucleotide sequences from this sample produce the same CDR3. The CDR3 sequence is CASRGLASGNTIYF. The sequenced CDR3 bases are TGTGCCAGCAGGGGCCTGGCCTCTGGAAACACC. The chain uses TRBV2 and TRBJ1-3, with D unresolved. The read ends 3 residues before the CDR3 terminus; that terminus is restored from the germline J gene. The CDR3 totals 14 residues. Germline V lookup: CDR1 SNHLY, CDR2 FYNNEI. V lost 6 bases to trimming and J lost 0 bases, with 9 bases between them.

A note on this clone: The CDR3 end is not reached by the read, which stops 3 residues before it; the germline J gene fills it in. This chain connects TRBV20-1 to TRBJ2-5; D is unresolved. In germline, CDR1 is DFQATT, CDR2 SNEGSKA (reference sequence). With 3 bases removed from V and 3 bases from J, the gap between germline ends came to 8 bases. This CDR3 is built from 12 residues. CDR3 residues: CSARKAEETQYF. The DNA read from the CDR3 is TGCAGTGCTAGGAAGGCCGAAGAGACC.

About this clone: The read ends 3 residues early relative to the CDR3; the germline J gene fills the gap. The chain has TRBV20-1 and TRBJ2-2; 14 bases map to TRBD2. With V trimmed by 5 bases and J by 5 bases, 7 bases remained unmatched. The CDR3 sequence is 16 residues long. Germline assignment: CDR1 DFQATT and CDR2 SNEGSKA (reference sequence). The CDR3 is CSALRTSGRRTGELFF. CDR3 DNA, as far as it was read: TGCAGTGCTTTACGGACTAGCGGGAGGCGTACCGGGGAG.

For this clone: An end of the junction does not agree with germline; a read error may underlie this. The read terminates 3 residues before the CDR3 end, so the remaining end is supplied by the germline J gene. This chain joins TRBV4-2 and TRBJ2-7; TRBD2 aligns across 16 bases. Germline CDR1 is LGHNA and CDR2 is YNFKEQ. The CDR3 consists of 15 residues. CDR3 DNA, as far as it was read: TGCGCCAGCAGCCTGGGACTAGCGGGAGGGTACGAG. Its protein is CASSLGLAGGYE. The whole CDR3 sequence reads CASSLGLAGGYEQYF.

In the case of this clone: The CDR3 goes on 3 residues after the read ends, and that part is filled in from the germline J gene. This chain joins TRBV7-2 and TRBJ2-6; D may be TRBD2 (6 bases). Germline lookup yields CDR1 SGHTA and CDR2 FQGNSA. This CDR3 comprises 16 residues. Deletions cut 0 bases from V and 1 base from J, with 7 bases between. The CDR3 here is CASSLAGGSGANVLTF. The CDR3 DNA, read in part, is TGTGCCAGCAGCTTAGCGGGGGGATCTGGGGCCAACGTC.

Of note for this clone: With the read ending 3 residues before the CDR3 end, the germline J gene is used to fill in that end. This rearrangement joins TRBV4-1 to TRBJ2-2; TRBD1 is a possible D gene (6 bases). The V and J ends lost 1 base and 0 bases respectively, with 9 bases between them. The germline V gene has CDR1 MGHRA and CDR2 YSYEKL. The CDR3 contains 16 residues. CDR3 DNA, as far as it was read: TGCGCCAGCAGCCAAGTCGGGACAACGAACACCGGGGAG. This sequence encodes CASSQVGTTNTGE. The full CDR3 protein reads CASSQVGTTNTGELFF.

CDR3 loop: CSVTARGTYEQYF. CDR3 DNA, as far as it was read: TGCAGTGTCACAGCCCGGGGGACCTACGAG. This chain connects TRBV20-1 to TRBJ2-7; weak D call: TRBD2 (6 bases). The CDR3 end falls 3 residues outside the read, so it is completed with the germline J gene. V was shortened by 7 bases and J by 2 bases, with 15 bases between the two germline ends. Germline CDR1 is DFQATT and CDR2 is SNEGSKA (reference sequence). The CDR3 length is 13 residues.

In the case of this clone: From the germline J gene comes the end of the CDR3, since the read stops 3 residues before it. The chain links TRBV12-3 or TRBV12-4 to TRBJ2-1; D is undetermined. This CDR3 has 11 residues. V was clipped by 1 base and J by 9 bases, with 4 bases between them. The chain's CDR3 is CASSLEAEQFF. Incomplete CDR3 DNA: TGTGCCAGCAGTTTAGAAGCTGAG.

This clone is labeled medium-sized based on frequency. With the read ending 3 residues before the CDR3 end, the germline J gene is used to fill in that end. This chain connects TRBV18 to TRBJ2-7; possibly TRBD1 for D (6 bases). Germline CDR1 and CDR2: KGHSH and LQKENI. Between the trimmed V and J ends, which lost 1 base and 5 bases, there was a span of 12 bases. This CDR3 is 14 amino acids long. CDR3 bases read: TGTGCCAGCTCACCACGGGGGCGGGTAGACGAG. Its protein is CASSPRGRVDE. The full CDR3 sequence reads CASSPRGRVDEQYF.

On this clone itself: The CDR3 end is not reached by the read, which stops 3 residues before it; the germline J gene fills it in. This rearrangement joins TRBV6-1 to TRBJ2-5, with D possibly TRBD2 on 6 matching bases. V was trimmed by 1 base and J by 5 bases, leaving 11 bases between them. The CDR3 runs 14 residues. CDR1 and CDR2 from the germline V gene are MNHNS and SASEGT. The part of the CDR3 DNA that was read is TGTGCCAGCAGTGAAGTGGGAGGCGGGGAGACC. This translates into CASSEVGGGET. The complete CDR3 reads CASSEVGGGETQYF.

Regarding this clone: Read sequence stops 3 residues before the CDR3 end, and the germline J gene provides the missing end. The rearrangement uses TRBV11-3 and TRBJ1-6; unclear D gene. CDR1 is SGHNT and CDR2 is YENEEA in the germline V gene. The CDR3 totals 13 residues. The ends were cut back, 1 base at V and 7 bases at J, with 5 bases in the middle. Incomplete CDR3 DNA: TGTGCCAGCAGCTTAGCGGGGAATTCACCC. It specifies CASSLAGNSP. The full CDR3 sequence reads CASSLAGNSPLHF.

A word on this clone: The read ends 3 residues early relative to the CDR3; the germline J gene fills the gap. The chain joins TRBV7-2 to TRBJ1-2; TRBD1 matches 7 bases. CDR1 and CDR2 (germline): SGHTA, FQGNSA. V lost 1 base and J lost 0; bases outside the gene matches: 2. There are 15 residues in the CDR3. The chain's CDR3 is CASSLGGTANYGYTF. CDR3 DNA (partial): TGTGCCAGCAGCTTAGGGGGGACAGCTAACTATGGC. Drawing the rest from reference TRBV7-2 and TRBJ1-2, the complete variable domain is GAGVSQSPSNKVTEKGKDVELRCDPISGHTALYWYRQSLGQGLEFLIYFQGNSAPDKSGLPSDRFSAERTGGSVSTLTIQRTQQEDSAVYLCASSLGGTANYGYTFGSGTRLTVV.

A note on this clone: The read halts 3 residues ahead of the CDR3 end, with the missing end drawn from the germline J gene. The rearrangement links TRBV28 to TRBJ1-4, with a weak D call TRBD1 (6 bases). V shed 5 bases and J shed 8 bases, with 9 bases lying between them. CDR3 length equals 12 residues. Germline V CDR1 and CDR2: MDHEN, SYDVKM. CDR3 amino acids: CASSGGGEKLFF. The CDR3 bases that were read are TGTGCCAGCAGTGGGGGCGGGGAAAAA.

In the case of this clone: The read gets to within 3 residues of the CDR3 end, and the germline J gene fills in the rest. The chain joins TRBV18 to TRBJ2-1; weak D call: TRBD1 (6 bases). This CDR3 is 15 amino acids long. V was trimmed by 2 bases and J by 4 bases, leaving 12 bases between them. Germline values: CDR1 KGHSH, CDR2 LQKENI. The covered CDR3 bases are TGTGCCAGCTCACCAGAGGAGGACAGATACAATGAG. As protein: CASSPEEDRYNE. In full, the CDR3 is CASSPEEDRYNEQFF.

To note about this clone: The read ends 3 residues shy of where the CDR3 ends; the end is completed using the germline J gene. V usage is TRBV6-2 or TRBV6-3 and J usage is TRBJ1-2, with 7 nucleotides matching TRBD1. V trimming: 2 bases; J trimming: 6 bases; junction bases outside the gene matches: 9. The V gene's germline CDR1 is MNHEY and CDR2 SVGEGT. The CDR3 is 15 residues long. The DNA read from the CDR3 is TGTGCCAGCAGTTACCAAACCCGACAGGGAAATGGC. Translated: CASSYQTRQGNG. The whole CDR3 protein reads CASSYQTRQGNGYTF.

Remarks on this clone: The read terminates 3 residues ahead of where the CDR3 ends, so the germline J gene completes it. The rearrangement links TRBV6-2 or TRBV6-3 to TRBJ2-7; 8 bases agree with TRBD1. The CDR3 covers 16 residues. Germline loops: CDR1 MNHEY, CDR2 SVGEGT. The junction had 13 bases not matched to a gene; V was cut back by 4 bases and J by 5 bases. The CDR3 loop reads CASSWARTGSGHEQYF. The CDR3 bases that were read are TGTGCCAGCAGTTGGGCTAGGACAGGGTCCGGCCACGAG.

The CDR3 sequence is CASSVTPLAEQYF. CDR3 bases read: TGTGCCAGCAGCGTAACACCCCTCGCCGAG. The chain is built from TRBV9 and TRBJ2-7; D uncertain. The read gets to within 3 residues of the CDR3 end, and the germline J gene fills in the rest. This CDR3 comprises 13 residues. From germline, CDR1 is SGDLS and CDR2 YYNGEE. V was trimmed by 1 base and J by 6 bases, leaving 11 bases between them.

About this clone: The read stops 3 residues short of the end of the CDR3; the missing end is completed from the germline J gene. The chain recombines TRBV20-1 with TRBJ2-1; D may correspond to TRBD1 or TRBD2 (6 bases each). This CDR3 region has 14 residues. The germline gives CDR1 DFQATT, CDR2 SNEGSKA (reference sequence). V gave up 2 bases and J gave up 2 bases, with 10 bases separating them. The part of the CDR3 DNA that was read is TGCAGTGCTAGAAAGGAGGGGGCCTACAATGAG. Translation: CSARKEGAYNE. The whole CDR3 is CSARKEGAYNEQFF.

Remarks on this clone: The read stops 3 residues short of the end of the CDR3; the missing end is completed from the germline J gene. The V gene is TRBV5-1, the J gene TRBJ2-2, with TRBD1 identical over 7 bases. Germline-derived CDR1 and CDR2 are SGHRS and YFSETQ. After removal of 3 bases from V and 5 bases from J, the junction contained 13 bases not matched to a gene. The CDR3 covers 17 residues. The CDR3 bases that were read are TGCGCCAGCAGCTCTCAGGGGACAGTAGCTATGACCGGGGAG. This codes for CASSSQGTVAMTGE. In full, the CDR3 is CASSSQGTVAMTGELFF. The whole variable domain, filled in from reference TRBV5-1 and TRBJ2-2, reads KAGVTQTPRYLIKTRGQQVTLSCSPISGHRSVSWYQQTPGQGLQFLFEYFSETQRNKGNFPGRFSGRQFSNSRSEMNVSTLELGDSALYLCASSSQGTVAMTGELFFGEGSRLTVL.

In the case of this clone: The CDR3 goes on 3 residues after the read ends, and that part is filled in from the germline J gene. V gene TRBV5-5 combines with J gene TRBJ2-5; the D gene is possibly TRBD2 (6 bases). The CDR3 is 12 residues long. The V end lost 4 bases, the J end lost 5 bases, and 9 bases lay between the germline ends. CDR1 and CDR2 from the germline V gene are SGHKS and YYEKEE (reference sequence). Incomplete CDR3 DNA: TGTGCCAGCAGCCCGGCGGGGGAGACC. Its protein product is CASSPAGET. The full CDR3 protein reads CASSPAGETQYF.

Points on this clone: Germline is not matched at one junction end, which may reflect a read error. The read stops 3 residues short of the end of the CDR3; the missing end is completed from the germline J gene. This sample includes further DNA sequences coding for the same CDR3. The chain is built from TRBV29-1 and TRBJ1-3; perhaps TRBD1 as D (6 bases). CDR1 is SQVTM and CDR2 is ANQGSEA in the germline V gene. This CDR3 spans 14 amino acids. The CDR3 loop is CSVEQGFSGNTIYF. The sequenced CDR3 bases are TGCAGCGTTGAGCAGGGGTTCTCTGGAAACACA.

On this clone: The observed sequence ends 3 residues before the CDR3 terminus, with the missing tail filled in from the germline J gene. The chain couples TRBV28 to TRBJ2-7; 8 positions agree with TRBD1. The germline V gene encodes CDR1 MDHEN and CDR2 SYDVKM. J was trimmed by 5 bases and V by 10 bases; bases with no gene match: 13. This CDR3 comprises 14 residues. The CDR3 spells CATRPRTGKHEQYF. The CDR3 DNA, read in part, is TGTGCCACCCGTCCCCGGACAGGGAAACACGAG.

In regard to this clone: One end of the junction varies from germline; a read error may be responsible. The CDR3 bases that were read are TGTGCCAGTGGTATGCGGGGGGGCGGTTATGACGGGGAG. It specifies CASGMRGGGYDGE. The whole CDR3 reads CASGMRGGGYDGELFF. The genes are TRBV19 and TRBJ2-2, with TRBD2 matching over 9 bases. With the read ending 3 residues before the CDR3 end, the germline J gene is used to fill in that end. The CDR3 consists of 16 residues. CDR1 LNHDA and CDR2 SQIVND come from the germline V gene (reference sequence).